This TCR beta chain was found in a study of cytomegalovirus exposure and HLA in healthy donors. On the study more broadly: HLA-typed donors were the source of 83 million or so unique TCRs, which an early data release held. Study results and limitations: As a later analysis showed, a missense DCLRE1C variant was linked to trimming of TCR beta V- and J-genes. In an earlier analysis, in under 700 donors, most V segments appeared productive either ~87% or ~30% of the time. In a later analysis, at a false discovery rate of 0.05, roughly 17,000 TCR beta sequences matched HLA alleles.

This CDR3 comprises 12 residues. Germline lookup yields CDR1 LNHDA and CDR2 SQIVND (reference sequence). Trimming removed 7 bases at V and 8 bases at J, with 11 bases between. PCR primers comprised 60 Vbeta and 13 Jbeta primers. Measured with immunoSEQ multiplex PCR; TCRdb has only the in-frame clones, and not every one. The sample includes 190,000 or so clones, under 85% of them seen just once. This clone was found a few times. The antigen is undetermined. The specimen sequenced was PBMCs. The gene calls are TRBV19 and TRBJ1-4; D is ambiguous. This clonotype was obtained from a man aged 50 to 60 in good health and CMV-seronegative. CDR3 sequence reads: CASTLVGEKLFF. CDR3 DNA sequence: TGTGCCAGTACCCTAGTTGGCGAAAAACTGTTTTTT.